These 10 T cell receptor beta chains came from one sample sequenced in a study of blood T cells in healthy people across ages. Sample-barcoded 5' priming and a J-beta primer mix drove a second PCR of roughly 6 to 12 cycles. TCRdb redid the calling of the 5' RACE reads with MiXCR, one entry per CDR3 protein. The sample lists roughly 1,000,000 distinct CDR3 sequences, 20% to 25% occurring once. A further study also used this sample, focusing on T cells of mothers and their children.

What was sequenced was blood. These receptors were obtained from a girl aged 2-9 years in good health.

The V call is TRBV27, the J call TRBJ2-3, with D unresolved. The CDR3 has 15 residues. From germline, CDR1 is MNHEY and CDR2 SMNVEV (reference sequence). Trimming took 0 bases from V and 2 from J, leaving 9 bases between them. The chain's CDR3 is CASSLSIGNTDTQYF. In nucleotides, the CDR3 is TGTGCCAGCAGTTTATCGATAGGAAACACAGATACGCAGTATTTT.

This chain joins TRBV4-1 and TRBJ2-5, with D unclear. Trimming cost V 1 base and J 1 base, with 13 bases left between them. Germline V gene sequence: CDR1 MGHRA, CDR2 YSYEKL. The CDR3 is made up of 16 amino acids. CDR3 nucleotides: TGCGCCAGCAGCCAAGTCTTGGAGCGACTCCAAGAGACCCAGTACTTC. It is translated as CASSQVLERLQETQYF.

The sample holds a few counts of this clonotype. The chain uses TRBV7-2 and TRBJ1-5; D remains ambiguous. V lost 5 bases, J lost 4 bases, and 6 bases lay in between. The CDR3 spans 12 residues. In germline, CDR1 is SGHTA, CDR2 FQGNSA. The CDR3 DNA sequence: TGTGCCAGCAGCCAACTGAATCAGCCCCAGCATTTT. Protein sequence: CASSQLNQPQHF. Full variable domain (rest looked up from reference TRBV7-2 and TRBJ1-5): GAGVSQSPSNKVTEKGKDVELRCDPISGHTALYWYRQSLGQGLEFLIYFQGNSAPDKSGLPSDRFSAERTGGSVSTLTIQRTQQEDSAVYLCASSQLNQPQHFGDGTRLSIL.

The CDR3 sequence: CSASGRSGNEQFF. Here the CDR3 DNA reads TGCAGCGCAAGCGGGAGGAGCGGCAATGAGCAGTTCTTC. The V call is TRBV29-1, the J call TRBJ2-1; 9 bases agree with TRBD2. Germline CDR1 is SQVTM and CDR2 is ANQGSEA. The CDR3 totals 13 residues. J was trimmed by 6 bases and V by 7 bases; bases with no gene match: 7.

The CDR3 region has the DNA TGTGCGTCAATTGAAGGGGGAGATACGCAGTATTTT. Translation gives CASIEGGDTQYF. The chain carries TRBV6-6 and TRBJ2-3, with D perhaps matching TRBD1 (6 bases). Germline CDR1 and CDR2: MNHNY and SVGAGI (reference sequence). This CDR3 comprises 12 residues.

This chain uses TRBV5-1 with TRBJ2-7; the D call may be TRBD1 or TRBD2 (5 bases each). The CDR3 has 15 residues. Trimming took 3 bases from V and 3 from J, leaving 16 bases between them. The germline V gene has CDR1 SGHRS and CDR2 YFSETQ. The chain's CDR3 is CASSSGRQKYYEQYF. CDR3 DNA: TGCGCCAGCAGCTCGGGGCGACAGAAATACTACGAGCAGTACTTC.

This clonotype was recorded a few times. The V call is TRBV29-1, the J call TRBJ1-2; the D is unclear. CDR3 length: 11 residues. CDR1 SQVTM and CDR2 ANQGSEA come from the germline V gene. V was pared by 4 bases and J by 8 bases, with 11 bases between. The chain's CDR3 is CSVGDPAGYTF. CDR3 DNA sequence: TGCAGCGTTGGCGACCCCGCGGGCTACACCTTC.

The sample holds a few counts of this clonotype. This chain joins TRBV12-3 or TRBV12-4 and TRBJ2-5; 7 bases are a match to TRBD1. The CDR3 contains 15 residues. The V and J ends lost 8 bases and 7 bases, in that order; junction bases with no gene match: 16. In DNA form, the CDR3 reads TGTGCCAGCGCGTTCACCTCAGAGGGGGCAGGGACCCAGTACTTC. Encoded protein: CASAFTSEGAGTQYF.

This clonotype was recorded once. The chain joins TRBV11-3 to TRBJ2-3; no reliable D call. V dropped 2 bases and J dropped 3 bases, with 9 bases sitting between them. This CDR3 is 14 amino acids long. Germline assignment: CDR1 SGHNT and CDR2 YENEEA. CDR3 in amino acids: CASSLYVGTDTQYF. CDR3 in DNA: TGTGCCAGCAGCTTATATGTGGGAACAGATACGCAGTATTTT.

The chain employs TRBV29-1 and TRBJ2-1; D might be TRBD1 or TRBD2, each matching 6 bases. The assigned J gene may be wrong: the sequence end matches TRBJ2-7 better. The CDR3 spans 12 residues. Germline CDR1 is SQVTM and CDR2 is ANQGSEA. The CDR3 reads CSVDGGRDEQYF. The CDR3 nucleotides read TGCAGCGTTGACGGGGGCCGCGACGAGCAGTACTTC.